This T cell receptor (beta chain) was sequenced for a study of T cell responses to AZD1222 COVID-19 vaccine. Overall study results and limits: Unmutated variant regions are reportedly the target of nearly half of TCRs that are spike-specific. Across the whole spike, CD4 TCRs peaked at regions 160-218 and 743-854. The study identified only six AZD1222 recipients as seropositive at baseline.

Points on this clone: Its specificity is unknown.

Produced via immunoSEQ multiplex PCR; TCRdb's table is partial and in-frame only. This table holds 95,000 to 120,000 clones, roughly nine tenths found once. The CDR3 contains 12 residues. The V gene's germline CDR1 is MGHDK and CDR2 SYGVNS. The V gene end was trimmed by 4 bases and the J gene end by 12 bases; junction bases not matched to a gene: 4. The V and J genes are TRBV25-1 and TRBJ2-1, with 9 nucleotides matching TRBD1. Here the sequenced sample was peripheral blood, taken on day 0 of MenACWY control vaccination. The clonotype was recovered from an adult in good health. CDR3 DNA: TGTGCCAGCAGTGCCACAGGGGGCGGGCAGTTCTTC. This encodes CASSATGGGQFF.